The sequence of this TCR beta chain was determined in a study of shared clonotypes between healthy human individuals. Overall study findings and caveats: The study found lower generation probabilities in non-shared clonotypes than in those shared by all four donors. Tissues were not sampled, only blood, and their repertoires likely differ.

This CDR3 spans 14 amino acids. V lost 3 bases, J lost 4 bases, and 10 bases lay in between. Germline V gene lookup returns CDR1 LNHDA and CDR2 SQIVND (reference sequence). Several immunoSEQ 96-well plates shared each subset's DNA, each plate a replicate. The method was immunoSEQ multiplex PCR; TCRdb's version includes in-frame clones alone and lacks a portion of them. There are approximately 1,500,000 clones in the sample; 95% to 99% occur only once, and 0.45% lies in the top ten. Regarding this clone: Its specificity is unknown.

The chain is built from TRBV19 and TRBJ2-1; the D gene could be TRBD1 or TRBD2 (5 bases each). The sequence derives from a man aged 25 to 40 in good health. The sample comprised naive CD4+ T cells sorted from blood. The subset denotes: CD45RA+ positively selected. The CDR3 DNA reads as TGTGCCAGTAGTATTCCGAGGGGTTACAATGAGCAGTTCTTC. Protein sequence: CASSIPRGYNEQFF.